This T cell receptor (beta chain) comes out of a study of metastatic and nonmetastatic thyroid tumors. Study-level information: Repertoires from malignant and benign thyroid patients were compared across blood and tumor or nodule tissue. Study-wide results and limits: Malignant tumors reportedly showed significantly higher TCR beta diversity than benign nodules in both blood and tumor.

In the authors' methods: A classifier for distant metastasis in papillary thyroid cancer was constructed using CDR3 differences observed across clinicopathological groups. TCRdb re-analyzed the PCR reads through MiXCR. The V and J calls shown here were made by TCRdb, not taken from the authors' results. The sample lists 7,500 to 9,500 clones; about 23% were seen once. Before thyroid surgery, none of the patients had received any treatment. Germline-derived CDR1 and CDR2 are MNHNS and SASEGT. Trimming stripped 10 bases from V and 8 bases from J, with 15 bases between. This CDR3 has 12 residues. This clone was counted a few times. Antigen unknown.

This TCR was recovered from a female donor with papillary thyroid cancer or a benign thyroid nodule (not recorded which). Some clones in this sample may be carry-over from other donors' samples. The chain couples TRBV6-1 to TRBJ2-1; D is ambiguous. Sequenced: tumor tissue. CDR3 nucleotides: TGTGCCACCCAATCCTGGGTTTATGAGCAGTTCTTC. Residues: CATQSWVYEQFF.